This is a list of T cell receptor beta chains from one sample in a study of T-cell reconstitution after alpha-beta-depleted transplantation in children. TCRdb redid the calling of the PCR reads with MiXCR, one entry per CDR3 protein. Of 350,000 to 450,000 distinct CDR3 sequences detected, about an eighth appear once; the ten largest clones hold roughly 4.5%. The starting material was PBMCs, obtained from the stem cell graft. These receptor sequences come from a human donor who donated a stem cell graft to a child with Fanconi anemia. Each CDR3 is given with its conserved first and last residue. The D gene is left open where the match is weak. Rows may omit the clone size; those that give it use once, few, many or a size class.

j_call | d_call | clone_size | v_call | cdr3_aa | cdr3_nt
TRBJ1-2 | NA | many | TRBV4-3 | CASSPGEEVSYGYTF | TGCGCCAGCAGCCCGGGCGAAGAGGTTTCTTATGGCTACACCTTC
TRBJ1-2 | NA | few | TRBV7-8 | CASSSTGSQSGGYTF | TGTGCCAGCAGCTCCACCGGGTCTCAGAGCGGAGGCTACACCTTC
TRBJ1-6 | TRBD1 | few | TRBV5-1 | CASSRGTGVNSPLHF | TGCGCCAGCAGCCGCGGGACAGGGGTTAATTCACCCCTCCACTTT
TRBJ1-1 | TRBD1 | many | TRBV12-3/TRBV12-4 | CASSSGQGATEAFF | TGTGCCAGCAGTTCAGGACAGGGGGCTACTGAAGCTTTCTTT
TRBJ2-5 | TRBD1 | many | TRBV28 | CASRIGDRMGETQYF | TGTGCCAGCAGAATCGGGGACAGAATGGGAGAGACCCAGTACTTC
TRBJ1-1 | TRBD1 | many | TRBV28 | CASSFGGQGLNTEAFF | TGTGCCAGCAGTTTCGGGGGACAGGGTTTGAACACTGAAGCTTTCTTT
TRBJ2-1 | TRBD2 | few | TRBV5-1 | CASRGVAGSYNEQFF | TGCGCCAGCAGGGGGGTAGCGGGGTCCTACAATGAGCAGTTCTTC
TRBJ1-1 | NA | NA | TRBV21-1 | CASSRRGTPEAFF | TGTGCCAGCAGTCGGCGGGGGACCCCTGAAGCTTTCTTT
TRBJ2-7 | NA | NA | TRBV29-1 | CSVTISGEQYF | TGCAGCGTTACTATCTCTGGCGAGCAGTACTTC
TRBJ1-1 | NA | many | TRBV21-1 | CASIPGALWGTEAFF | TGTGCCAGCATCCCCGGGGCTTTATGGGGCACTGAAGCTTTCTTT
TRBJ2-2 | TRBD1 | few | TRBV30 | CAWSVRDRDAGELFF | TGTGCCTGGAGTGTCCGGGACAGGGACGCCGGGGAGCTGTTTTTT
TRBJ2-3 | NA | NA | TRBV11-3 | CASSRMYTDTQYF | TGTGCCAGCAGCCGTATGTACACAGATACGCAGTATTTT
TRBJ1-2 | TRBD1 | NA | TRBV6-2/TRBV6-3 | CASSYSRTGGRYTF | TGTGCCAGCAGTTACTCGAGGACAGGAGGACGCTACACCTTC
TRBJ2-2 | NA | few | TRBV6-2/TRBV6-3 | CASSYSEDAGELFF | TGTGCCAGCAGTTACTCAGAGGACGCCGGGGAGCTGTTTTTT
TRBJ1-6 | NA | few | TRBV6-5 | CASSWDEPNSPLHF | TGTGCCAGCAGTTGGGATGAACCGAATTCACCCCTCCACTTT
TRBJ1-5 | NA | NA | TRBV11-2 | CASSLESPVRSNQPQHF | TGTGCCAGCAGCTTAGAATCCCCGGTACGGAGCAATCAGCCCCAGCATTTT
TRBJ2-3 | TRBD1 | few | TRBV7-9 | CASSSRQGGTDTQYF | TGTGCCAGCAGCTCCCGACAGGGCGGCACAGATACGCAGTATTTT
TRBJ2-6 | NA | NA | TRBV19 | CASTGSGANVLTF | TGTGCCAGTACCGGCTCTGGGGCCAACGTCCTGACTTTC
TRBJ2-1 | NA | many | TRBV29-1 | CSVLRSGGGREQFF | TGCAGCGTTCTCCGGAGTGGGGGGGGCCGGGAGCAGTTCTTC
TRBJ1-1 | NA | few | TRBV12-3/TRBV12-4 | CASSQGQAEAFF | TGTGCCAGCAGTCAAGGCCAGGCTGAAGCTTTCTTT
TRBJ1-2 | TRBD1 | NA | TRBV7-2 | CASFLGRQGPGYGYTF | TGTGCCAGCTTCTTAGGAAGACAGGGACCGGGCTATGGCTACACCTTC
TRBJ2-5 | NA | many | TRBV21-1 | CASSKQRPWETQYF | TGTGCCAGCAGCAAGCAGCGACCCTGGGAGACCCAGTACTTC
TRBJ2-5 | NA | few | TRBV5-1 | CASSPQGTSVGETQYF | TGCGCCAGCAGCCCCCAGGGGACCTCCGTGGGGGAGACCCAGTACTTC
TRBJ2-7 | NA | few | TRBV6-5 | CASSSSPTVRYEQYF | TGTGCCAGCAGTTCCTCCCCGACGGTACGGTACGAGCAGTACTTC
TRBJ2-2 | NA | NA | TRBV12-3/TRBV12-4 | CALCSPPTSVGSTGELFF | TGTGCCCTCTGTTCCCCCCCTACGTCGGTCGGAAGCACCGGGGAGCTGTTTTTT
TRBJ2-3 | NA | many | TRBV5-1 | CASSWGGGGPTDTQYF | TGCGCCAGCAGCTGGGGGGGCGGGGGCCCCACAGATACGCAGTATTTT
TRBJ2-1 | NA | NA | TRBV11-2 | CASRPHGGRYNEQFF | TGTGCCAGCAGACCTCACGGCGGGCGCTACAATGAGCAGTTCTTC
TRBJ1-2 | NA | NA | TRBV24-1 | CATSDGGPKYGYTF | TGTGCCACCAGTGACGGCGGACCTAAATATGGCTACACCTTC
TRBJ1-2 | NA | NA | TRBV20-1 | CSATPGSSLYGYTF | TGCAGTGCTACCCCGGGGAGTTCTCTCTATGGCTACACCTTC
TRBJ2-7 | TRBD2 | NA | TRBV10-2 | CASSESSGGNEQYF | TGCGCCAGCAGTGAGTCCAGCGGGGGCAACGAGCAGTACTTC
TRBJ1-6 | NA | few | TRBV5-1 | CASSLLPVARGVKNSPLHF | TGCGCCAGCAGCTTGTTGCCCGTCGCTAGGGGGGTGAAGAATTCACCCCTCCACTTT
TRBJ2-3 | NA | many | TRBV18 | CASSPPSQGTDTQYF | TGTGCCAGCTCACCACCGTCCCAGGGCACAGATACGCAGTATTTT
TRBJ2-1 | TRBD2 | NA | TRBV13 | CASSIGLAGGFGQFF | TGTGCCAGCAGTATTGGACTAGCGGGGGGTTTTGGGCAGTTCTTC
TRBJ2-3 | NA | many | TRBV18 | CASSPTGTPEKDTQYF | TGTGCCAGCTCACCAACCGGGACTCCCGAGAAAGATACGCAGTATTTT
TRBJ1-2 | NA | NA | TRBV5-1 | CASSDPGTRSPNGYTF | TGCGCCAGCAGTGACCCCGGGACGAGGTCCCCCAATGGCTACACCTTC